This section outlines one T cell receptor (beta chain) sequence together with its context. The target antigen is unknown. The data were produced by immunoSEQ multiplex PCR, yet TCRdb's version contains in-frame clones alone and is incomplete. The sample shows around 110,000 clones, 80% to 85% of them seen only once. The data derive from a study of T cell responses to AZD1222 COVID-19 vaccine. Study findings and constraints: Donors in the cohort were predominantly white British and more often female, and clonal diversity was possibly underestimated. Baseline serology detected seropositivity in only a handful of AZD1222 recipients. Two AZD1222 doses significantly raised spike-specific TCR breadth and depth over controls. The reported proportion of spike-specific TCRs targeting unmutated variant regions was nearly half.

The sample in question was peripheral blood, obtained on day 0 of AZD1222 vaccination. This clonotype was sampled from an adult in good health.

The CDR3 nucleotides read TGTGCCAGCAGTACAGGGCACCAGCCCCAGCATTTT. It codes for CASSTGHQPQHF. The chain employs TRBV28 and TRBJ1-5; tentatively, D is TRBD1 (6 bases). V was shortened by 5 bases and J by 7 bases, with 9 bases between the two germline ends. CDR3 size: 12 residues. The germline V gene has CDR1 MDHEN and CDR2 SYDVKM.